This passage covers 2 T cell receptor beta chains from one sample sequenced in a study of cytomegalovirus exposure and HLA in healthy donors. In the PCR, 60 Vbeta and 13 Jbeta primers were used. Sequenced by immunoSEQ multiplex PCR; TCRdb stores in-frame clones only, minus some. The sample carries about 82,000 clones, around 77% recorded once. The material sequenced was PBMCs. The receptors derive from a man in his forties or fifties in good health and CMV-seronegative.

This clone turned up a few times. V gene TRBV4-3 combines with J gene TRBJ1-1, with D possibly being TRBD1 (5 bases). CDR3 length: 13 amino acids. CDR1 and CDR2 from the germline V gene are LGHNA and YSLEER. V gave up 10 bases and J gave up 1 base, with 13 bases separating them. The CDR3 coding sequence is TGCGCCACCGGTAGGACACCGAACACTGAAGCTTTCTTT. Translated: CATGRTPNTEAFF.

The chain recombines TRBV6-5 with TRBJ1-1; D uncertain. Germline assignment: CDR1 MNHEY and CDR2 SVGAGI. V was shortened by 6 bases and J by 1 base, with 9 bases between the two germline ends. The CDR3 covers 13 residues. The CDR3 coding sequence is TGTGCCAGCAGACTGACTCGGAACACTGAAGCTTTCTTT. This encodes CASRLTRNTEAFF.